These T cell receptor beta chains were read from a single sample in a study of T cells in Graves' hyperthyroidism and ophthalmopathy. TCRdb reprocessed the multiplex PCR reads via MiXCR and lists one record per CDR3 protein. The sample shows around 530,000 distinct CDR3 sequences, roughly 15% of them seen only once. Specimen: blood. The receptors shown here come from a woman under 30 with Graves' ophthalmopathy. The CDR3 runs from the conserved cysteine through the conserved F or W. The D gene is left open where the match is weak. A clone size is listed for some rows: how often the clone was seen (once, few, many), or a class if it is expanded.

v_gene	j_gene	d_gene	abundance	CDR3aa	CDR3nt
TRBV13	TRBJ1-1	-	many	CASNQGTMNTEAFF	TGTGCCAGCAACCAGGGTACCATGAACACTGAAGCTTTCTTT
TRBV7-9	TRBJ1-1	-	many	CASSVGQTMNTEAFF	TGTGCCAGCAGCGTCGGACAGACAATGAACACTGAAGCTTTCTTT
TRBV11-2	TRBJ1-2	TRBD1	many	CASSFAAILDRGYGYTF	TGTGCCAGCAGCTTCGCGGCGATCTTAGACAGGGGCTATGGCTACACCTTC
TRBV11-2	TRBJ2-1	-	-	CASSQGQRQIPTNEQFF	TGTGCCAGCAGCCAAGGGCAGCGCCAAATCCCAACCAATGAGCAGTTCTTC
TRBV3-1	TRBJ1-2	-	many	CASSPPPAGLGSYGYTF	TGTGCCAGCAGCCCACCGCCGGCAGGGCTGGGATCCTATGGCTACACCTTC
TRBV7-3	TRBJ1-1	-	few	CASSLMGQNTEAFF	TGTGCCAGCAGCTTAATGGGACAGAACACTGAAGCTTTCTTT
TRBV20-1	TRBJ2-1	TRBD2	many	CSAKGTSAYNEQFF	TGCAGTGCCAAAGGGACTAGCGCCTACAATGAGCAGTTCTTC
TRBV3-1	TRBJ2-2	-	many	CASSQDRFRNTGELFF	TGTGCCAGCAGCCAAGATCGCTTCAGGAACACCGGGGAGCTGTTTTTT
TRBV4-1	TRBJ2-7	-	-	CASSQVEEGTYEQYF	TGCGCCAGCAGCCAAGTGGAGGAGGGAACCTACGAGCAGTACTTC
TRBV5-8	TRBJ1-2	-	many	CASSRQGARGYGYTF	TGTGCCAGCAGCCGTCAAGGGGCGCGTGGCTATGGCTACACCTTC
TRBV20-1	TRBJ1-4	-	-	CSARGAESNEKLFF	TGCAGTGCTAGGGGTGCGGAGTCCAATGAAAAACTGTTTTTT
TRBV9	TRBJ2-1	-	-	CASSVAARNNEQFF	TGTGCCAGCAGCGTAGCGGCCAGGAACAATGAGCAGTTCTTC
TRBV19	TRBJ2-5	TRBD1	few	CASSIVTGETQYF	TGTGCCAGTAGTATCGTGACAGGGGAGACCCAGTACTTC
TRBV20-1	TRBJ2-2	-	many	CSASLAGAVTGELFF	TGCAGTGCTAGTTTGGCGGGGGCAGTCACCGGGGAGCTGTTTTTT
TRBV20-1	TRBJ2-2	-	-	CSARDQATTGELFF	TGCAGTGCTAGAGATCAGGCTACCACCGGGGAGCTGTTTTTT
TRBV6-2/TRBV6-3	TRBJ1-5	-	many	CASSYWVSDNQPQHF	TGTGCCAGCAGTTACTGGGTAAGCGACAATCAGCCCCAGCATTTT
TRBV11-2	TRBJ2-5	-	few	CASSSIVYRLVQYF	TGTGCCAGCAGCTCCATAGTGTACAGGCTTGTACAGTACTTC
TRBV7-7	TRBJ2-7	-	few	CASSLTESYEQYF	TGTGCTAGCAGCTTGACAGAATCCTACGAGCAGTACTTC
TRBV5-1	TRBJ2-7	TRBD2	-	CASSLDTSGIGNEQYF	TGCGCCAGCAGCTTGGATACTAGCGGGATAGGGAACGAGCAGTACTTC
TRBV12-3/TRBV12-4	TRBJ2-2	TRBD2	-	CASTYTSGGASGELFF	TGTGCCAGCACCTATACTAGCGGGGGGGCCTCTGGGGAGCTGTTTTTT
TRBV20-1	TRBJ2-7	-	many	CSAGSNEQYF	TGCAGTGCTGGTAGTAACGAGCAGTACTTC
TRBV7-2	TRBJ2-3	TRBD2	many	CASSSSSGSDTQYF	TGTGCCAGCAGTTCTTCTAGCGGGAGCGATACGCAGTATTTT
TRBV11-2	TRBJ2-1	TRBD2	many	CASSLASGTYNEQFF	TGTGCCAGCAGCTTAGCTAGCGGGACCTACAATGAGCAGTTCTTC
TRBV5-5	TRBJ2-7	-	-	CACSLGQGPYEQYF	TGTGCCTGCAGCTTGGGGCAGGGGCCCTACGAGCAGTACTTC
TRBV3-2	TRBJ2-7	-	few	CASSQKVQRRSYEQYF	TGTGCCAGCAGCCAAAAGGTTCAACGAAGGTCCTACGAGCAGTACTTC
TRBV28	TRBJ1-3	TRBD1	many	CASRPDRSLGNTIYF	TGTGCCAGCAGGCCGGACAGGTCACTGGGAAACACCATATATTTT
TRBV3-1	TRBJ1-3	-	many	CASSPNQGGNTIYF	TGTGCCAGCAGCCCAAATCAGGGCGGAAACACCATATATTTT
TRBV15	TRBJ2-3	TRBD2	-	CATSPGLAGPDTQYF	TGTGCCACCAGCCCGGGACTAGCGGGCCCAGATACGCAGTATTTT